These 27 T cell receptor beta chains share one sample of origin, sequenced in a study of shared clonotypes between healthy human individuals. Sequencing was performed with immunoSEQ multiplex PCR; in TCRdb, only in-frame clones are kept and a portion is missing. In the table there are about 2 million clones, about 95% of which are singletons. Material for sequencing was naive CD4+ T cells sorted from blood. This sample's subset: CD45RA+ positively selected. The receptors stem from a man between 18 and 29 years old in good health.

Turning to this clone: Other DNA sequences within the sample encode an identical CDR3. This chain joins TRBV7-2 and TRBJ2-1, with unresolved D. Germline V lookup: CDR1 SGHTA, CDR2 FQGNSA. V gave up 3 bases and J gave up 4 bases, with 7 bases separating them. This CDR3 spans 13 amino acids. In DNA form, the CDR3 reads TGTGCCAGCAGCTTGGGCAGATACAATGAGCAGTTCTTC. This gives the protein CASSLGRYNEQFF.

The chain recombines TRBV7-2 with TRBJ2-2; the D is unclear. In germline, CDR1 is SGHTA, CDR2 FQGNSA. V shed 5 bases and J shed 3 bases, with 13 bases lying between them. This CDR3 contains 15 residues. CDR3 nucleotide sequence: TGTGCCAGCAGCCGGGCCCAGGTGTACACCGGGGAGCTGTTTTTT. Translation: CASSRAQVYTGELFF.

V usage is TRBV5-4 and J usage is TRBJ1-6; unclear D gene. The CDR3 consists of 19 residues. Germline V gene sequence: CDR1 SGHNT, CDR2 YYREEE (reference sequence). Trimming shortened V by 2 bases and J by 1 base, and 19 bases separated the two germline ends. The CDR3 region is CASSFRQFTSASYNSPLHF. The CDR3 region has the DNA TGTGCCAGCAGCTTCAGACAATTTACTTCAGCGTCCTATAATTCACCCCTCCACTTT.

As to this clone: The same CDR3 can be traced to other DNA sequences in this sample. The chain recombines TRBV7-2 with TRBJ2-3; D remains ambiguous. The V and J ends lost 1 base and 0 bases respectively, with 8 bases between them. This CDR3 spans 15 amino acids. Germline V lookup: CDR1 SGHTA, CDR2 FQGNSA. The chain's CDR3 is CASSLEGSSTDTQYF. CDR3 sequence (DNA): TGTGCCAGCAGCTTAGAGGGATCTAGCACAGATACGCAGTATTTT.

This clone was seen a handful of times. The V and J genes are TRBV19 and TRBJ2-5, with D possibly called TRBD1 or TRBD2 (5 bases each). CDR3 size: 14 residues. Germline CDR1 LNHDA, CDR2 SQIVND (reference sequence). Trimming stripped 4 bases from V and 5 bases from J, with 14 bases between. This CDR3 reads CASSTGFGGETQYF. CDR3 DNA: TGTGCCAGTAGTACGGGTTTTGGGGGTGAGACCCAGTACTTC.

About this clone itself: At one end the junction does not follow the germline gene, possibly because of a read error. The CDR3 sequence is CASSPGTEKETQYF. The CDR3 DNA sequence: TGTGCTAGCAGCCCCGGGACTGAAAAAGAGACCCAGTACTTC. The chain links TRBV7-7 to TRBJ2-5; TRBD2 might be the D (6 bases). CDR1 SSHAT and CDR2 FNYEAQ come from the germline V gene (reference sequence). The CDR3 runs to 14 residues.

V gene TRBV4-1 combines with J gene TRBJ2-3, with D perhaps TRBD1 (6 bases). This CDR3 spans 15 amino acids. V was clipped by 4 bases and J by 0 bases, with 11 bases between them. CDR1 and CDR2 from the germline V gene are MGHRA and YSYEKL. The CDR3 coding sequence is TGCGCCAGCAGCCCCTACAGGGCCAGCACAGATACGCAGTATTTT. Encoded protein: CASSPYRASTDTQYF.

The chain has TRBV5-1 and TRBJ2-2, with D perhaps TRBD1 or TRBD2 (5 bases each). Per the germline V gene, CDR1 is SGHRS and CDR2 is YFSETQ. CDR3 length: 14 amino acids. V lost 1 base, J lost 6 bases, and 10 bases lay in between. This CDR3 is CASSLWGPPGELFF. Written as DNA, the CDR3 is TGCGCCAGCAGCTTGTGGGGACCGCCCGGGGAGCTGTTTTTT.

This clone came up once. A much larger clone lies one base from this, so it may be a read error. The V and J genes are TRBV19 and TRBJ2-6, with D possibly TRBD2 on 5 matching bases. This CDR3 has 15 amino acids. Germline loops: CDR1 LNHDA, CDR2 SQIVND (reference sequence). CDR3 residues: CANSIGNSGANVLTF. The CDR3, as DNA: TGTGCCAATAGTATCGGGAACTCTGGGGCCAACGTCCTGACTTTC.

This sequence joins TRBV18 and TRBJ2-3; 10 bases line up with TRBD2. J gave up 4 bases and V 6 bases, and 7 bases lay outside the gene matches. Germline CDR1 reads KGHSH; CDR2 reads LQKENI. The CDR3 has 15 amino acids. CDR3 sequence reads: CASSLSGGAADTQYF. DNA for the CDR3: TGTGCCAGCTCCCTCAGCGGGGGGGCCGCAGATACGCAGTATTTT.

The CDR3 is CASKDRGQTDTQYF. The DNA for the CDR3 is TGTGCCAGCAAGGACAGGGGGCAGACAGATACGCAGTATTTT. V usage is TRBV2 and J usage is TRBJ2-3, with 11 bases fitting TRBD1. There are 14 residues in the CDR3. Germline V gene data show CDR1 as SNHLY and CDR2 as FYNNEI. J gave up 3 bases and V 7 bases, and 3 bases lay outside the gene matches.

The V gene is TRBV6-6, the J gene TRBJ1-5; D is unclear. V was cut by 2 bases and J by 4 bases, with 12 bases left in between. The germline gives CDR1 MNHNY, CDR2 SVGAGI (reference sequence). The length of the CDR3 is 15 residues. The CDR3 reads CASSYTPSGNQPQHF. For the CDR3, the DNA is TGTGCCAGCAGTTACACGCCCAGTGGGAATCAGCCCCAGCATTTT.

Concerning this clone itself: The junction does not match germline at one end; this may be a read error. The rearrangement joins TRBV7-7 to TRBJ2-1; 8 positions match TRBD2. The CDR3 is 15 residues long. CDR1 is SSHAT, CDR2 FNYEAQ, per germline (reference sequence). The CDR3 sequence is CASSLGLAAQNEQFF. CDR3 coding DNA: TGTGCTAGCAGCCTTGGACTAGCCGCCCAAAATGAGCAGTTCTTC.

The chain uses TRBV29-1 and TRBJ2-5, with D unclear. The CDR3 has 13 amino acids. In germline, CDR1 is SQVTM, CDR2 ANQGSEA. V was pared by 7 bases and J by 0 bases, with 12 bases between. The CDR3 reads CSAAGHNQETQYF. The CDR3 nucleotides read TGCAGCGCCGCCGGCCACAACCAAGAGACCCAGTACTTC.

This clone was recorded once. The chain carries TRBV5-1 and TRBJ2-2; no definite D call. CDR1 and CDR2 (germline): SGHRS, YFSETQ. The CDR3 is 14 amino acids. V was clipped by 0 bases and J by 4 bases, with 7 bases between them. The CDR3 loop reads CASSLVGVTGELFF. The CDR3 nucleotides are TGCGCCAGCAGCTTGGTTGGGGTCACCGGGGAGCTGTTTTTT.

In nucleotides, the CDR3 is TGTGCCAGCAGCAGGGACCTAGACGGCACTGAAGCTTTCTTT. The encoded protein is CASSRDLDGTEAFF. The gene calls are TRBV5-6 and TRBJ1-1, with a tentative D call TRBD1 (5 bases). The germline CDR1 and CDR2 sequences are SGHDT and YYEEEE. This CDR3 contains 14 residues. V was cut by 4 bases and J by 4 bases, with 14 bases left in between.

A remark on this clone: Other DNA variants within this sample encode the same CDR3. The chain joins TRBV2 to TRBJ1-3, with D possibly matching TRBD1 (6 bases). The germline V and J ends were trimmed by 1 base and 1 base, with 8 bases remaining between them. Per germline, CDR1 SNHLY and CDR2 FYNNEI. This CDR3 is 15 amino acids long. The CDR3 region has the DNA TGTGCCAGCAGTGAAGAAAGGGGGTCTGGAAACACCATATATTTT. This sequence encodes CASSEERGSGNTIYF.

The CDR3, as DNA: TGTGCCAGCAGTGTTAGACTAGCGGGGGACAATGAGCAGTTCTTC. Translating it yields CASSVRLAGDNEQFF. The chain couples TRBV2 to TRBJ2-1; 12 bases are shared with TRBD2. Germline CDR1 SNHLY, CDR2 FYNNEI. Trimming at V came to 4 bases and at J to 5 bases, leaving 3 bases not matched to a gene. CDR3 length: 15 amino acids.

The V gene is TRBV7-2, the J gene TRBJ2-7, with 7 bases aligning to TRBD2. Germline-derived CDR1 and CDR2 are SGHTA and FQGNSA. The CDR3 sequence is 15 residues long. V was clipped by 5 bases and J by 2 bases; unmatched bases: 9. CDR3 sequence reads: CASSQSRLATYEQYF. Written as DNA, the CDR3 is TGTGCCAGCAGCCAGTCCCGACTAGCCACCTACGAGCAGTACTTC.

The rearrangement joins TRBV25-1 to TRBJ2-5, with D perhaps matching TRBD1 or TRBD2 (6 bases each). The J call may not be correct, given that the DNA end is closer to TRBJ2-7. Per germline, CDR1 MGHDK and CDR2 SYGVNS. The CDR3 totals 15 residues. The CDR3 reads CASPEQGLWSYEQYF. CDR3 DNA sequence: TGTGCCAGCCCCGAACAGGGACTGTGGTCCTACGAGCAGTACTTC.

Concerning this clone itself: At the DNA level, this CDR3 is encoded by other sequences in the same sample as well. V and J are TRBV19 and TRBJ1-5; D gene uncertain. CDR1 and CDR2 from the germline V gene are LNHDA and SQIVND (reference sequence). V dropped 5 bases and J dropped 3 bases, with 8 bases sitting between them. CDR3 length equals 13 residues. CDR3 coding DNA: TGTGCCAGTAGTCTCGGGCTCAATCAGCCCCAGCATTTT. It translates to CASSLGLNQPQHF.

The chain is built from TRBV5-1 and TRBJ1-1, with unresolved D. Germline lookup yields CDR1 SGHRS and CDR2 YFSETQ. The CDR3 has 14 residues. V lost 1 base to trimming and J lost 1 base, with 8 bases between them. The CDR3 reads CASSLSTWNTEAFF. CDR3 sequence (DNA): TGCGCCAGCAGCTTGTCCACTTGGAACACTGAAGCTTTCTTT.

Regarding this clone: Other DNA sequences in the sample encode the same CDR3. The J gene is TRBJ2-3, the V gene TRBV5-1; a weak D match, TRBD1 (5 bases). V was clipped by 3 bases and J by 0 bases, with 8 bases between them. Per the germline V gene, CDR1 is SGHRS and CDR2 is YFSETQ. This CDR3 comprises 14 residues. The CDR3 sequence is CASSWTSSTDTQYF. The CDR3 bases are TGCGCCAGCAGCTGGACATCTAGCACAGATACGCAGTATTTT.

This clone occurred once. V gene TRBV5-4 combines with J gene TRBJ1-2; TRBD1 matches 8 bases. V lost 3 bases to trimming and J lost 7 bases; unmatched junction nucleotides: 5. In germline, CDR1 is SGHNT, CDR2 YYREEE (reference sequence). The CDR3 is made up of 13 amino acids. In nucleotides, the CDR3 is TGTGCCAGCAGCTCCGGGACAGGTCTTGGCTACACCTTC. It is translated as CASSSGTGLGYTF.

Written as DNA, the CDR3 is TGTGCCAGCAGCTCGGGCGGACTAGGCGCCCAGCATTTT. Protein sequence: CASSSGGLGAQHF. The chain employs TRBV7-9 and TRBJ1-5; no clear D. The V end lost 4 bases, the J end lost 11 bases, and 15 bases lay between the germline ends. The CDR3 covers 13 residues. Germline-derived CDR1 and CDR2 are SEHNR and FQNEAQ (reference sequence).

The V gene is TRBV7-9, the J gene TRBJ1-1, with TRBD1 identical over 7 bases. Per the germline V gene, CDR1 is SEHNR and CDR2 is FQNEAQ (reference sequence). There are 17 residues in the CDR3. With 5 bases clipped from V and 4 bases from J, the junction kept 16 bases outside the gene matches. The CDR3 nucleotides are TGTGCCAGCAGCCCGAAATATAACAGGGGTGTGGGCACTGAAGCTTTCTTT. Amino acid sequence: CASSPKYNRGVGTEAFF.

A remark on this clone: A single base separates this from a much larger clone, so it may be a read error. The chain combines TRBV28 with TRBJ1-2, with 11 bases that match TRBD1. This CDR3 is 14 amino acids long. CDR1 and CDR2 (germline): MDHEN, SYDVKM. J lost 3 bases, V lost 6 bases, and 3 bases had no gene match. CDR3 region: CASSPGQGDYGYTF. The CDR3 bases are TGTGCCAGCAGCCCGGGACAGGGGGACTATGGCTACACCTTC.